This T cell receptor beta chain was obtained from a study of cytomegalovirus exposure and HLA in healthy donors (dated by TCRdb to 2017 to 2019). Describing the broader study: An earlier analysis of about 560 of the donors reported about 260 Gb of sequence data and around 120 million unique TCR beta sequences obtained from about 200 million T cells. An early release that covered about 640 HLA-typed donors contained approximately 300 gigabases of sequencing data and 80 million or so unique TCR sequences. The number of donors typed differed by locus, with roughly 629-640 for A, B, C, DRB1 and DQB1, 522 for DQA1, approximately 570 for DPA1, and some 450 for DPB1. Roughly 5 DR-DQ haplotypes were treated as single units for association and clustering because of strong linkage in the cohort. A later analysis re-analyzed previously published TCR beta repertoires from approximately 700 donors and added high-resolution HLA genotyping to study TCR occurrence patterns. HLA typing covered class I and class II loci at four-digit resolution. The study aimed to test whether signatures of past pathogen exposure could be identified by cataloging public T cell receptors. High-throughput TCR immunosequencing, statistical association of individual TCRs with disease status, and machine learning were combined to predict cytomegalovirus infection status. The T cell repertoires of some 700 subjects were profiled by immunosequencing and related to cytomegalovirus serostatus. Every repertoire in the discovery cohort had been generated on one and the same sequencing platform. Of the roughly 430 genotyped donors, approximately 82% fell in the genetic ancestry cluster associated with self-reported Caucasian donors. Besides the first cohort of 666 subjects, a separate validation cohort made up of over a hundred different subjects was used. Genome-wide SNP genotypes for about 65% of the roughly 700 donors were used in a later genetic analysis, which treated that subset as a discovery cohort. In an earlier analysis of a few hundred of the donors, high-throughput TCR beta sequencing was used to judge whether each TCR beta V gene segment behaved as functional or pseudogenic. The later analysis used no new phenotypic data to find candidate immune exposures, relying instead on TCR beta sequences and their occurrence across donors. Donor age, sex, ethnicity and CMV serostatus were collected together with the repertoire data. On average, roughly 200,000 unique TCR beta nucleotide sequences were sequenced per donor among more than 350 genotyped donors of the cohort, with roughly 18% of those sequences being non-productive.

Overall study outcomes, separate from this receptor: The only immune exposure information available for the cohort was CMV serostatus. The classifier was reported to diagnose cytomegalovirus status with high specificity and sensitivity in both the original cohort and the validation cohort. A cluster of highly shared sequence variants was judged likely to represent a technical artifact of the sequencing pipeline. Across donors, most TCR sequences were observed very rarely, whereas some public TCRs were present in many individuals. According to a later genetic analysis, donors in an Asian-associated ancestry cluster had fewer N-insertions in productive TCRs than the approximately 610-donor mean. The presence/absence analyses assumed that sequencing depth was roughly uniform across donors, and that assumption may not be true. An earlier analysis of approximately 600 of the donors showed that most TCR beta V segments appeared in productive rearrangements either about 90% or about 30% of the time, which broadly matched IMGT annotations. Because counts were too low, more than 15 rarely observed V segments, including chromosome 9 orphons, were left out of the earlier analysis of a few hundred of the donors. Linkage disequilibrium might explain the correlated functional status among segregating V segments, but an unknown experimental factor could not be ruled out. The study gave a list of some 150 TCR beta chains associated with cytomegalovirus. A later analysis found that most CMV-associated TCR beta chains appeared HLA-restricted, with HLA associations seemingly driven largely by CMV exposure. The cohort was sequenced for TCR beta chains only, and without alpha or paired-chain data the features that could be detected were limited. A further reported finding was that TCR beta sequences accurately predicted the HLA-A and HLA-B alleles for most subjects in the first cohort. When HLA alleles, especially DR and DQ, strongly co-occurred, TCR associations were difficult to assign to individual alleles. It was suggested by the authors that the approach could potentially be generalized to other disease states and immunological phenotypes. In a later genetic analysis, a missense DCLRE1C variant was associated with V-gene and J-gene trimming of TCR beta chains, and the association was replicated in an independent cohort. Specific HLA alleles were associated with around 18,000 TCR beta sequences at a false discovery rate of 0.05 in a later analysis. Because HLA typing was unavailable for some donors at each locus, only the typed subset was used in association tests. Because the 87-base-pair reads could not distinguish some IMGT-functional V segments, including TRBV6-2 and TRBV6-3, those segments were excluded. A few of the identified cytomegalovirus-associated TCR beta chains were confirmed in vitro to be specific for cytomegalovirus antigens. A later analysis found that HLA-associated TCR beta chains were more clonally expanded and had lower generation probabilities than equally common non-associated chains. According to a later analysis, parvovirus B19, influenza, CMV and Epstein-Barr virus appeared linked to several top co-occurrence clusters. According to a later analysis, TCR association rates differed among HLA loci, with DRB1 alleles showing the most associated TCRs and HLA-C alleles showing the fewest.

The cohort comprised some 730 healthy bone marrow donors. Cohort members were all nominally healthy when sampled, although unrecorded immune exposures were likely present. The donor tested CMV seropositive and was one of the 289 seropositive cohort members. Every donor gave a peripheral blood sample, and the peripheral blood mononuclear cells from that sample were used for TCR beta sequencing. Genomic DNA was extracted from the blood cell samples with the Qiagen DNeasy Blood Extraction Kit. In regard to this clone: Its antigen specificity is not known. The input lacks base qualities; no much larger clone sits a single base away.

The germline V gene yields KGHSH for CDR1 and LQKENI for CDR2. From the cysteine up to the phenylalanine, the CDR3 has a length of 15 residues. Only CDR3 DNA is held: 45 bases, read in frame from base 1. A distance of 21 bases separates the germline ends of V and J, which lose 2 bases and 11 bases respectively. Libraries came from the immunoSEQ multiplex PCR assay. For the multiplex PCR, a mixture combining 60 forward primers for TCR Vbeta segments and 13 reverse primers for TCR Jbeta segments was used. A multiplex PCR assay on genomic DNA amplified the CDR3 region of rearranged TCR beta genes. Amplified TCR beta libraries were sequenced as 87-base-pair reads on the Illumina HiSeq System. The original pipeline was this. In a later analysis, tens of millions of unique TCR beta chains were counted across the 666 repertoires, and approximately 9.9 million of these chains were shared by at least two donors. Raw reads were error-corrected and collapsed into unique sequences with a nearest-neighbor algorithm that merged closely related sequences to remove PCR and sequencing errors. CDR3 sequences were aligned to IMGT reference sequences to assign V, D and J gene segments. For a sequence to be retained, at least a six-nucleotide match to both a V gene segment and a J gene segment was required. A rearrangement counted as productive if the CDR3 had no stop codons and remained in frame with V and J, and every other rearrangement counted as non-productive. Following IMGT convention, CDR3 was defined as the stretch from the second conserved V-encoded cysteine up to the conserved J-encoded phenylalanine. The earlier analysis of approximately 500 of the donors excluded sequences that lacked an unambiguous match to a single V gene segment. In an earlier analysis of 500 to 750 of the donors, V segments were called functional above 56.7% productive rearrangements and were called segregating when the between-donor standard deviation exceeded 5%. A statistical classification framework was built to diagnose cytomegalovirus status from the catalog of TCR beta chain sequences. A later analysis assigned V and J genes by comparing TCR nucleotide sequences with IMGT/GENE-DB human TR gene sequences. In a later analysis, CDR3 sequences and most-parsimonious VDJ recombination scenarios were assigned using the TCRdist pipeline. A later analysis defined each TCR beta chain by its CDR3 amino acid sequence plus V-gene family, and excluded reads lacking a unique V-gene family. As a way to deal with suspected cross-contamination and a sequencing artifact, a later analysis dropped roughly 600 nucleotide sequences that were highly shared and had low generation probability. In a later analysis, a clonal expansion index for each public chain was calculated from normalized within-repertoire ranks of inferred template counts. Generation probabilities in a later analysis came from a VDJ recombination model fitted to out-of-frame rearrangements, and those results were checked against IGoR. In a later analysis, TCR-TCR, TCR-HLA and TCR-CMV co-occurrence was scored with hypergeometric tests, and a repertoire-size bias correction was applied to TCR pairs. A later analysis estimated false discovery rates by permuting HLA or CMV assignments 20 times. In a later analysis, co-occurring TCRs were grouped using DBSCAN, with TCRdist sequence similarity added in when clustering inside HLA-allele-positive subsets. Co-occurrence clustering excluded repertoires with fewer than 30,000 or more than 120,000 public chains, plus five with anomalous nucleotide sharing. As stored in TCRdb, this immuneACCESS dataset retains in-frame rearrangements with V and J assigned. A fraction of the clones does not appear; measured against another copy, unresolved V genes explain less than half of the discrepancy, and the remainder lacks a known reason. V, J and clone size are those of that table, while D and trimming were read from the DNA. This sample holds about 90,000 clones; about two thirds were observed only once. Approximately 5.8% of the sample is in the top ten clones.

Sequencing input: PBMCs. The chain was built from TRBV18 and TRBJ1-1, with a weak D call of TRBD1 (6 bases match). The receptor was derived from a woman in her 30s in good health and CMV-seropositive. Here is the DNA: TGTGCCAGCTCACCAAACCAGAACCAAGGGGGTGAGGCTTTCTTT. This yields the protein CASSPNQNQGGEAFF.